This T cell receptor beta chain appears in the sequencing data of a study of regulatory T cells in long-lasting Graves disease. Study-level background: Patients with new Graves' disease had used antithyroid drugs below 3 months. Study-wide results and limits: Segments TRBV28, TRBJ1-2 and TRBJ2-5 showed preferential usage in persistent disease.

Stated time point: newly diagnosed GD, antithyroid drugs for less than 3 months. RNA extracted from PBMCs served as the sequencing template. It was American Thyroid Association guidelines that determined Graves' disease diagnosis. A blood draw put around 9 milliliters of peripheral blood into EDTA tubes. Worth noting for this clonotype: Its matching antigen is unknown.

Germline CDR1 is SGHTA and CDR2 is FQGNSA. The junction had 6 bases not matched to a gene; V was cut back by 0 bases and J by 7 bases. The CDR3 consists of 17 residues. Library construction for TCR beta used iRepertoire HTBI primers and Arm-PCR of CDR3 regions. TCRdb fed the multiplex PCR reads into MiXCR, producing one record per CDR3 protein. The sample lists about 240,000 distinct CDR3 sequences; about 19% were seen once. This chain connects TRBV7-2 to TRBJ2-1; 13 nucleotides align to TRBD2. The input for sequencing was peripheral blood mononuclear cells (PBMCs), taken at new diagnosis, from a patient treated with antithyroid drugs. This receptor was taken from a female donor with Graves disease. As DNA, the CDR3 is TGTGCCAGCAGCTTAGCTACTAGCGGGGGGGCCCGGAATGAGCAGTTCTTC. Its translation: CASSLATSGGARNEQFF.